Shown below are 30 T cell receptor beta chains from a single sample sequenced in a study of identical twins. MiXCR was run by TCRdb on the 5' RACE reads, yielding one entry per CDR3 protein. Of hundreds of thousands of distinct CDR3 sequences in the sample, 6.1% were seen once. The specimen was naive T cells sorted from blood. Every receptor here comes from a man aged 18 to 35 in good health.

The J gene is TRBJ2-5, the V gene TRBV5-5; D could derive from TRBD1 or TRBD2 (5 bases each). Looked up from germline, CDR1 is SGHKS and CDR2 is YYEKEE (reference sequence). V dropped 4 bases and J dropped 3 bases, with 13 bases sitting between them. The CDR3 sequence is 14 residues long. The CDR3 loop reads CASSRGRGKETQYF. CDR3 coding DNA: TGTGCCAGCAGCCGGGGAAGGGGCAAAGAGACCCAGTACTTC.

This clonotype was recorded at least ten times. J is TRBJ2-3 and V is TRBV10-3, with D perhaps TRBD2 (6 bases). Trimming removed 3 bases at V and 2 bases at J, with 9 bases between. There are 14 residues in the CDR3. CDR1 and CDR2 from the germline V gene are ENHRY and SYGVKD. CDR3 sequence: CAISDVAVTDTQYF. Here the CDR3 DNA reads TGTGCCATCAGTGATGTAGCGGTCACAGATACGCAGTATTTT.

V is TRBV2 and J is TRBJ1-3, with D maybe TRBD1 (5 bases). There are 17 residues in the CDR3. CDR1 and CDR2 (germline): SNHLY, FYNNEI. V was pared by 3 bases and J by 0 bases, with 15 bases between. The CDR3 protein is CASSEFGAESSGNTIYF. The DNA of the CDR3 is TGTGCCAGCAGTGAGTTTGGGGCAGAGAGCTCTGGAAACACCATATATTTT.

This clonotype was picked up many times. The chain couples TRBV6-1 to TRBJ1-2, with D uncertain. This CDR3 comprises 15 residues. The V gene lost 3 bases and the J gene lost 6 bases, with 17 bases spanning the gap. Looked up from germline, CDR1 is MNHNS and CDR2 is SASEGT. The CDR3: CASSETGRSFHGYTF. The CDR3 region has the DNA TGTGCCAGCAGTGAGACGGGTCGCTCCTTTCATGGCTACACCTTC.

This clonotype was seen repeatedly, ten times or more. CDR3 residues: CASSSPDIDLAKNIQYF. CDR3 DNA sequence: TGTGCCAGCAGTTCCCCGGACATCGACTTAGCCAAAAACATTCAGTACTTC. The rearrangement links TRBV28 to TRBJ2-4; D is perhaps TRBD1 (5 bases). The V end lost 4 bases, the J end lost 0 bases, and 16 bases lay between the germline ends. CDR3 length: 17 amino acids. The germline CDR1 and CDR2 sequences are MDHEN and SYDVKM.

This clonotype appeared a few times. CDR3 bases: TGTGCCAGCAGCTTGGGACTAGCGGGAGATAGCTCCTACAATGAGCAGTTCTTC. Protein sequence: CASSLGLAGDSSYNEQFF. J is TRBJ2-1 and V is TRBV6-1; 14 bases map to TRBD2. The CDR3 spans 18 residues. V lost 6 bases and J lost 0; bases outside the gene matches: 7. Germline values: CDR1 MNHNS, CDR2 SASEGT.

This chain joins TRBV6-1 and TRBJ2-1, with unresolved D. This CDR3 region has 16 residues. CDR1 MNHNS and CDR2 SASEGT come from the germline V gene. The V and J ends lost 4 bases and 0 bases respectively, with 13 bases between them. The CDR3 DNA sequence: TGTGCCAGCAGTGGTCAGCTCCAGAGCTCCTACAATGAGCAGTTCTTC. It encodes CASSGQLQSSYNEQFF.

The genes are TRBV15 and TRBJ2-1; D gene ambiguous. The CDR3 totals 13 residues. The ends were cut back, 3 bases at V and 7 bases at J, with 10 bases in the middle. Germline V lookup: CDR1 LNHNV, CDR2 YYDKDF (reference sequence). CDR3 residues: CATSRDDLNEQFF. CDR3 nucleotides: TGTGCCACCAGCAGGGACGACCTGAATGAGCAGTTCTTC. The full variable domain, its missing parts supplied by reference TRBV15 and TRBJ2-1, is DAMVIQNPRYQVTQFGKPVTLSCSQTLNHNVMYWYQQKSSQAPKLLFHYYDKDFNNEADTPDNFQSRRPNTSFCFLDIRSPGLGDTAMYLCATSRDDLNEQFFGPGTRLTVL.

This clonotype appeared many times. The CDR3 sequence is CASSRGTGGASFSETQYF. The CDR3 bases are TGTGCCAGCAGCCGGGGGACAGGGGGCGCGTCTTTTTCGGAGACCCAGTACTTC. J is TRBJ2-5 and V is TRBV27, with 12 positions matching TRBD1. Germline V gene sequence: CDR1 MNHEY, CDR2 SMNVEV (reference sequence). With V trimmed by 6 bases and J by 5 bases, 16 bases remained unmatched. The CDR3 is 18 amino acids.

CDR3 loop: CASSPAGTGKNNEQFF. For the CDR3, the DNA is TGTGCCAGCAGCCCCGCCGGGACAGGAAAGAACAATGAGCAGTTCTTC. The V gene is TRBV4-2, the J gene TRBJ2-1; 8 bases match TRBD1. Germline lookup yields CDR1 LGHNA and CDR2 YNFKEQ. The CDR3 consists of 16 residues. Germline trimming cut 4 bases from V and 5 bases from J; bases unmatched to any gene: 10.

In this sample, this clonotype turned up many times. The CDR3 here is CASNIWTSGPLATQYF. Here the CDR3 DNA reads TGTGCCAGCAACATCTGGACTAGCGGCCCCCTGGCTACGCAGTATTTT. The J gene is TRBJ2-3, the V gene TRBV28; 10 bases agree with TRBD2. Per germline, CDR1 MDHEN and CDR2 SYDVKM. This CDR3 is 16 amino acids long. J was trimmed by 8 bases and V by 7 bases; bases with no gene match: 15. Looking up the rest from reference TRBV28 and TRBJ2-3 gives the full variable domain: DVKVTQSSRYLVKRTGEKVFLECVQDMDHENMFWYRQDPGLGLRLIYFSYDVKMKEKGDIPEGYSVSREKKERFSLILESASTNQTSMYLCASNIWTSGPLATQYFGPGTRLTVL.

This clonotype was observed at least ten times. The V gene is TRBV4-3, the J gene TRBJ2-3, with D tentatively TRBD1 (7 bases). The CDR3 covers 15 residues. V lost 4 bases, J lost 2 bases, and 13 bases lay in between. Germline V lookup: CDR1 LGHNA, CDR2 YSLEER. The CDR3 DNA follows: TGCGCCAGCAGCCCAGGGGGGACGGACACAGATACGCAGTATTTT. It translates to CASSPGGTDTDTQYF.

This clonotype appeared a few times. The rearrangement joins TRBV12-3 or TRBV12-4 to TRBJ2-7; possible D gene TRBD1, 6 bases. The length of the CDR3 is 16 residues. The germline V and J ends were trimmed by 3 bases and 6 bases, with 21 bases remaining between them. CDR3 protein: CASSLGAWSPPCEQYV. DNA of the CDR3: TGTGCCAGCAGTTTGGGGGCCTGGTCTCCCCCCTGCGAGCAGTACGTC.

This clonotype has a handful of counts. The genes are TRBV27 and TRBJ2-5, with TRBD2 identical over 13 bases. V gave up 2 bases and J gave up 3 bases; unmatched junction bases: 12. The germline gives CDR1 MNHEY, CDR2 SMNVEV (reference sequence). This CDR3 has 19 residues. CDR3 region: CASSLALPGTSGVEETQYF. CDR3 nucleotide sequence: TGTGCCAGCAGTTTAGCACTTCCCGGGACTAGCGGGGTAGAAGAGACCCAGTACTTC.

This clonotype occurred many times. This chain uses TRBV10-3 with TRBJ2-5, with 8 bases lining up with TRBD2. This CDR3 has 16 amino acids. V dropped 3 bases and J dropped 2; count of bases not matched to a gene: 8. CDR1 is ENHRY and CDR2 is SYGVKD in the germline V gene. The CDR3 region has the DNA TGTGCCATCAGTGACATAGCGGGACCCCTACAAGAGACCCAGTACTTC. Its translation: CAISDIAGPLQETQYF.

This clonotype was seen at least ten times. This CDR3 is CASSSTGTYGYTF. The DNA of the CDR3 is TGTGCCAGCAGTTCCACAGGGACCTATGGCTACACCTTC. The chain links TRBV7-9 to TRBJ1-2; perhaps TRBD1 as D (6 bases). This CDR3 region has 13 residues. Trimming removed 6 bases at V and 4 bases at J, with 12 bases between. Germline assignment: CDR1 SEHNR and CDR2 FQNEAQ (reference sequence). Based on the CDR3 plus reference TRBV7-9 and TRBJ1-2, the full variable domain is DTGVSQNPRHKITKRGQNVTFRCDPISEHNRLYWYRQTLGQGPEFLTYFQNEAQLEKSRLLSDRFSAERPKGSFSTLEIQRTEQGDSAMYLCASSSTGTYGYTFGSGTRLTVV.

CDR3 protein: CASSLGGGVLETQYF. CDR3 coding DNA: TGTGCCAGCAGCTTAGGGGGGGGGGTCCTGGAGACCCAGTACTTC. The chain combines TRBV7-6 with TRBJ2-5; the match to TRBD2 covers 7 bases. CDR1 and CDR2 from the germline V gene are SGHVS and FNYEAQ. Trimming removed 1 base from V and 5 bases from J; junction bases left unmatched: 7. The CDR3 loop spans 15 amino acids.

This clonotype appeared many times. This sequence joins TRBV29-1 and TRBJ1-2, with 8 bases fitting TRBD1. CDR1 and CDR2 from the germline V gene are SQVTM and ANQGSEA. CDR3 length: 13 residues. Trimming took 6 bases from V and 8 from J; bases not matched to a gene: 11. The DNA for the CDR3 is TGCAGCGTCCCCGGGCAGGGGGCGTTGGGCTACACCTTC. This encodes CSVPGQGALGYTF. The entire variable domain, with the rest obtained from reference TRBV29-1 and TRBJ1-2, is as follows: SAVISQKPSRDICQRGTSLTIQCQVDSQVTMMFWYRQQPGQSLTLIATANQGSEATYESGFVIDKFPISRPNLTFSTLTVSNMSPEDSSIYLCSVPGQGALGYTFGSGTRLTVV.

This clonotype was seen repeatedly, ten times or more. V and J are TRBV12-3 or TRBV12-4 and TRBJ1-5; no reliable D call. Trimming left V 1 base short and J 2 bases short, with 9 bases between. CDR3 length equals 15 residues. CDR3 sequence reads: CASSLEGGGNQPQHF. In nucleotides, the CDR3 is TGTGCCAGCAGTTTAGAGGGCGGTGGCAATCAGCCCCAGCATTTT.

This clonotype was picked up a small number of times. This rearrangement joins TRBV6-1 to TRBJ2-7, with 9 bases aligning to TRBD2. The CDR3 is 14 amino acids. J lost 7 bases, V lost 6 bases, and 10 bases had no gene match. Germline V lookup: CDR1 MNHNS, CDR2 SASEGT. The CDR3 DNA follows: TGTGCCAGCAGACGCACCGGGACTAGCTGGGAGCAGTACGTC. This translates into CASRRTGTSWEQYV.

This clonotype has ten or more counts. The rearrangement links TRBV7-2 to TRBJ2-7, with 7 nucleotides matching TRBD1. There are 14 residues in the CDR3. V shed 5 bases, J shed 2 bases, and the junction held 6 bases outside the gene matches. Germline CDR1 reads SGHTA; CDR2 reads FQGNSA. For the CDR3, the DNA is TGTGCCAGCAGCGCCAAACAGGGGCCCTACGAGCAGTACTTC. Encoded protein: CASSAKQGPYEQYF.

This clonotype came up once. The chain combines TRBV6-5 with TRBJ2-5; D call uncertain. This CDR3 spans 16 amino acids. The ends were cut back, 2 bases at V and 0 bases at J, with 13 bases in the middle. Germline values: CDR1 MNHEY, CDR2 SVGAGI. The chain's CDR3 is CASSYRAGPDQETQYF. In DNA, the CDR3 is TGTGCCAGCAGTTACAGGGCAGGACCCGACCAAGAGACCCAGTACTTC.

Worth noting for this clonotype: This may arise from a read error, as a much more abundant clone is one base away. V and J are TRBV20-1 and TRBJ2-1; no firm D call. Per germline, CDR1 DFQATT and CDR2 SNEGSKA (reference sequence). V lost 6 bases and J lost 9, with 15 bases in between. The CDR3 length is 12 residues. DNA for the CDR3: TGCAGTGCCGACTTCCACGCCGGTGAGCAGTTCTTC. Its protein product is CSADFHAGEQFF.

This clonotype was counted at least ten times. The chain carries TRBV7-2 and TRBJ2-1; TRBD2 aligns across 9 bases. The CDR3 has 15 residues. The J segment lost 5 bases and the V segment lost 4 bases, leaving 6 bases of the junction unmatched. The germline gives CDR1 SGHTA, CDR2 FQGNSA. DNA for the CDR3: TGTGCCAGCAGCTCCGGACTAGCGATCAACAATGAGCAGTTCTTC. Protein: CASSSGLAINNEQFF.

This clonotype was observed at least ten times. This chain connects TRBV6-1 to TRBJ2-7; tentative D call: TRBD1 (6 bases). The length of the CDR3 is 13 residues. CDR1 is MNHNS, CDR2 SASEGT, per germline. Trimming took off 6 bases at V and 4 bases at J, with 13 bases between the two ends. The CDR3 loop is CASRQQGWYEQYF. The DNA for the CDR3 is TGTGCCAGCAGGCAACAGGGTTGGTACGAGCAGTACTTC.

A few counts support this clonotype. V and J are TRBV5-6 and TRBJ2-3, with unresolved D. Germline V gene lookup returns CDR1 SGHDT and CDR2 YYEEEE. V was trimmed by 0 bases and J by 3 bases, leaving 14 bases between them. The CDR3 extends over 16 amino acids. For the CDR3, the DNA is TGTGCCAGCAGCTTGGACGGCCGGGCTGTAACAGATACGCAGTATTTT. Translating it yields CASSLDGRAVTDTQYF.

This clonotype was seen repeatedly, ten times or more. This CDR3 is CASSWGQGNEQFF. The CDR3 nucleotides are TGCGCCAGCAGCTGGGGACAGGGGAATGAGCAGTTCTTC. This chain joins TRBV5-1 and TRBJ2-1, with 10 positions matching TRBD1. With 3 bases clipped from V and 7 bases from J, the junction kept 1 base outside the gene matches. The CDR3 spans 13 residues. In germline, CDR1 is SGHRS, CDR2 YFSETQ. Full variable domain (remainder filled in from reference TRBV5-1 and TRBJ2-1): KAGVTQTPRYLIKTRGQQVTLSCSPISGHRSVSWYQQTPGQGLQFLFEYFSETQRNKGNFPGRFSGRQFSNSRSEMNVSTLELGDSALYLCASSWGQGNEQFFGPGTRLTVL.

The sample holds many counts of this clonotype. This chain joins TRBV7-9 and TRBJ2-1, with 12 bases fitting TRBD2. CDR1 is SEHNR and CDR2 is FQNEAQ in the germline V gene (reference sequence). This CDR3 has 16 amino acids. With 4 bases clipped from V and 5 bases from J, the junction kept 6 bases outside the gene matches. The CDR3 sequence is CASSSRLAGDNNEQFF. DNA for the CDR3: TGTGCCAGCAGCTCCAGACTAGCGGGAGACAACAATGAGCAGTTCTTC.

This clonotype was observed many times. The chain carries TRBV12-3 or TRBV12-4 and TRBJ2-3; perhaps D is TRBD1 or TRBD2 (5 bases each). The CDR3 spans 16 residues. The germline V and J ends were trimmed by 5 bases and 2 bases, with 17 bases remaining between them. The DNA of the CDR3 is TGTGCCAGCAGTGGGGGTCGAACAGCCTACACAGATACGCAGTATTTT. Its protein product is CASSGGRTAYTDTQYF.

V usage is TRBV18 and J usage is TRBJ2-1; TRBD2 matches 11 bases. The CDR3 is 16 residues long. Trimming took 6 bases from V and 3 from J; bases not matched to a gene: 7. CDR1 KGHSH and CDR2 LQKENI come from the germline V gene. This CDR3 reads CASSRLLAGVYNEQFF. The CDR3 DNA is TGTGCCAGCTCGCGACTACTAGCGGGAGTCTACAATGAGCAGTTCTTC.